Listed below are T cell receptor beta chains from one sample, sequenced in a study of blood T cell repertoires in COVID-19. Sequencing used immunoSEQ multiplex PCR; TCRdb keeps in-frame clones, though not all of them. The sample yields approximately 280,000 clones, around 85% seen once. Sequenced material: PBMCs or T cells enriched from blood (not recorded which). Every receptor here comes from a woman in her forties or fifties who had recovered from COVID-19. Both conserved end residues are part of each CDR3. D genes are given only for firm matches. Not all rows give a size; the values are once, few, many and, for expanded clones, a class.

>few|NA|TRBJ1-2|TRBV28
CASSTSRRGLGYGYTF
TGTGCCAGCAGTACATCAAGGAGGGGTTTAGGGTATGGCTACACCTTC
>NA|NA|TRBJ1-1|TRBV19
CASSIDSEAFF
TGTGCCAGTAGTATAGACTCGGAAGCTTTCTTT
>NA|NA|TRBJ1-2|TRBV7-6
CASSLGTAKANYGYTF
TGTGCCAGCAGCTTAGGGACAGCCAAAGCTAACTATGGCTACACCTTC
>NA|TRBD2|TRBJ2-3|TRBV19
CASSIDRTSGSTDTQYF
TGTGCCAGTAGTATAGATCGAACTAGCGGCTCAACAGATACGCAGTATTTT
>NA|NA|TRBJ2-1|TRBV6-6
CASSYLDLTYNEQFF
TGTGCCAGCAGTTACCTGGACTTAACTTACAATGAGCAGTTCTTC
>few|TRBD1|TRBJ1-5|TRBV19
CATSATGGNQPQHF
TGTGCCACTAGTGCGACAGGGGGCAATCAGCCCCAGCATTTT
>NA|TRBD2|TRBJ2-5|TRBV6-1
CASSASTSGGRETQYF
TGTGCCAGCAGTGCGTCGACTAGCGGGGGGCGGGAGACCCAGTACTTC
>once|NA|TRBJ1-6|TRBV7-2
CASSDTITYNSPLHF
TGTGCCAGCAGCGATACAATAACCTATAATTCACCCCTCCACTTT
>NA|TRBD1|TRBJ1-3|TRBV30
CASRGDRGNTIYF
TGTGCCTCCCGTGGGGACAGGGGAAACACCATATATTTT
>NA|NA|TRBJ2-3|TRBV2
CASRKGDTLTDTQYF
TGTGCCAGCAGAAAAGGGGACACTCTCACAGATACGCAGTATTTT
>NA|TRBD2|TRBJ2-1|TRBV24-1
CATSDRRLAGSYNEQFF
TGTGCCACCAGTGATAGAAGACTAGCGGGGTCCTACAATGAGCAGTTCTTC
>NA|TRBD1|TRBJ1-6|TRBV27
CASSLAGTGVAPLHF
TGTGCCAGCAGTTTAGCCGGGACAGGGGTGGCACCCCTCCACTTT
>NA|NA|TRBJ1-2|TRBV14
CASSQEIMQGPYGYTF
TGTGCCAGCAGCCAAGAAATAATGCAGGGGCCGTATGGCTACACCTTC
>NA|NA|TRBJ1-1|TRBV10-3
CAISVRARTEAFF
TGTGCCATCAGTGTCAGGGCACGGACTGAAGCTTTCTTT
>NA|NA|TRBJ2-6|TRBV6-4
CASAPEDSGANVLTF
TGTGCCAGCGCGCCCGAAGACTCTGGGGCCAACGTCCTGACTTTC
>NA|TRBD1|TRBJ1-5|TRBV7-8
CASSPGTGDNQPQHF
TGTGCCAGCAGCCCCGGGACAGGGGACAATCAGCCCCAGCATTTT
>NA|TRBD1|TRBJ2-7|TRBV14
CASSKQTGMSYEQYF
TGTGCCAGCAGCAAACAGACAGGGATGAGTTACGAGCAGTACTTC
>NA|TRBD2|TRBJ2-4|TRBV9
CASSVLPGGPKNIQYF
TGTGCCAGCAGCGTTCTTCCGGGAGGACCAAAAAACATTCAGTACTTC
>NA|NA|TRBJ1-2|TRBV7-9
CASSTTAGYTF
TGTGCCAGCAGTACGACAGCTGGCTACACCTTC
>NA|NA|TRBJ1-1|TRBV5-1
CASSTMGGLVGTEAFF
TGCGCCAGCAGCACGATGGGGGGGCTAGTGGGCACTGAAGCTTTCTTT